This T cell receptor (beta chain) was obtained from a study of T cells in Graves' hyperthyroidism and ophthalmopathy. Findings of the study overall: The model foresaw ophthalmopathy a median around 6 months prior to onset. Most clonotypes expanded in thyroid above 0.001 were likewise present in blood.

RNA transcripts provided the source from which TCR beta CDR3 regions were amplified. Researchers ran a first-round RT-PCR on the TCR CDR3 using the HTBI primer set. TCRdb re-called the multiplex PCR reads through MiXCR, storing one row per CDR3 protein. The profile shows 300,000 to 450,000 distinct CDR3 sequences, 15% to 20% of them singletons. Fresh peripheral blood, about 9.3 ml, yielded the PBMCs. In the case of this clonotype: Its specificity is unknown.

This CDR3 has 14 residues. Losses at the gene ends were 3 bases for V and 8 bases for J; bases not matched to a gene: 9. The TCR was taken from a woman between 40 and 55 years old with Graves' ophthalmopathy. The sequenced sample was blood. The chain combines TRBV12-3 or TRBV12-4 with TRBJ1-2, with 7 bases identical to TRBD1. CDR3 loop: CASSFTGEVRGYTF. DNA for the CDR3: TGTGCCAGCAGTTTTACAGGGGAAGTGAGAGGCTACACCTTC.